This T cell receptor (beta chain) derives from a study of blood T cells in healthy people across ages. As to this clonotype: At one end the junction does not follow the germline gene, possibly because of a read error.

The CDR3 runs 13 residues. From germline, CDR1 is SGHRS and CDR2 YFSETQ. Through a sample-barcoded 5' primer and a J-beta primer mix, a second PCR was run for 7 to 11 cycles. TCRdb independently ran MiXCR on the 5' RACE reads; one entry per CDR3 protein. The sample shows about 1.4 million distinct CDR3 sequences, approximately 59% of them seen only once. The chain couples TRBV5-1 to TRBJ1-2, with D unresolved. This TCR came from a young man in good health. The sample taken for sequencing was blood. DNA for the CDR3: TGCGCCAGCAGGTTGGGCAGTATGGATGGCTACACCTTC. It encodes CASRLGSMDGYTF.